This T cell receptor beta chain was recorded in a study of cytomegalovirus exposure and HLA in healthy donors. General study findings and limits: With further analysis later on, most CMV-associated TCR beta chains appeared HLA-restricted.

PCR primers comprised 60 Vbeta and 13 Jbeta primers. Clones were read by immunoSEQ multiplex PCR, and TCRdb kept only the in-frame ones, dropping some. The sample records roughly 130,000 clones, roughly 82% being singletons. As concerns this clone: Its antigen remains unknown.

The CDR3 spans 12 residues. Trimming stripped 4 bases from V and 2 bases from J, with 3 bases between. Germline V lookup: CDR1 SGDLS, CDR2 YYNGEE. The chain combines TRBV9 with TRBJ2-2; D unclear. The receptor comes from a male donor in good health and CMV-seropositive. The material sequenced was PBMCs. CDR3 amino acids: CASSLNTGELFF. The CDR3 region has the DNA TGTGCCAGCAGCCTCAACACCGGGGAGCTGTTTTTT.